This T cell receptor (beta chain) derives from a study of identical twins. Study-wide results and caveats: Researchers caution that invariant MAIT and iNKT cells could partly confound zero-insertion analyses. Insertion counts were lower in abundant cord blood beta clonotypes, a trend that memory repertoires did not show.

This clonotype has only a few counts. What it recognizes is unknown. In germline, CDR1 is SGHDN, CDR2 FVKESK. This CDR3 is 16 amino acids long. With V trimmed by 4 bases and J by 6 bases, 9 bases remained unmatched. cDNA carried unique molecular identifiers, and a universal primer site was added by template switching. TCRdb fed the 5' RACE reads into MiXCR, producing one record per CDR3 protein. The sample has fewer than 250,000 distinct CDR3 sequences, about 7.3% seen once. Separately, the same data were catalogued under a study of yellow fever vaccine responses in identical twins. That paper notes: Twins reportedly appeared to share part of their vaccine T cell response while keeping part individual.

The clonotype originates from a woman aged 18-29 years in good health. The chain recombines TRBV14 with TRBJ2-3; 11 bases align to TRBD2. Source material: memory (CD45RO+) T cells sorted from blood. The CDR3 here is CASSLVTSGVLDTQYF. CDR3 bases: TGTGCCAGCAGCCTTGTGACTAGCGGGGTTCTTGATACGCAGTATTTT.